This T cell receptor (beta chain) was recovered during a study of T cells after posttransplantation cyclophosphamide. The study, taken as a whole, reports: Later post-transplant blood repertoires were often dominated by donor CD8+ memory clones. Recipient CMV seropositivity and CMV reactivation strongly tracked TRB clonality. Tissue-infiltrating T cells from skin or gut overlapped little with blood T cells.

The V gene's germline CDR1 is SGHVS and CDR2 FQNEAQ. V dropped 2 bases and J dropped 0; count of bases not matched to a gene: 6. The CDR3 totals 17 residues. Peripheral blood was collected from the related graft donor on the marrow donation day. TCRdb's table, derived via immunoSEQ multiplex PCR, lists solely in-frame clones and lacks some. The sample lists 40,000 to 55,000 clones, none appearing once, the ten largest making up about 2.3%. This clone was detected many times. The antigen is not known. This chain uses TRBV7-8 with TRBJ2-1, with TRBD2 matching 8 bases. Sequenced: PBMCs. The sequence was collected from a man aged 40-50 years in good health, CMV-negative, and a related stem cell transplant donor. CDR3 sequence: CASSLRGSGGSYNEQFF. In DNA form, the CDR3 reads TGTGCCAGCAGCTTAAGGGGGAGCGGGGGCTCCTACAATGAGCAGTTCTTC.